This T cell receptor beta chain is drawn from a study of blood T cell repertoires in COVID-19. Study-level information: Acute and convalescent COVID-19 samples came from the United States, Italy and Spain. T cells, B-cell-depleted T cells, or PBMCs provided the cDNA or gDNA that served as material.

In the study's own analysis: It was from reference gene primer amplification that nucleated cell counts were estimated. The assay was immunoSEQ multiplex PCR, and TCRdb's table has in-frame clones only and misses some. The DNA gave D and trimming, while V, J and clone size come from that table. The table shows 200,000 to 300,000 clones, with 80% to 95% occurring only once. The CDR3 runs to 16 residues. Unmatched junction bases numbered 9, after V lost 3 bases and J lost 4 bases. CDR1 and CDR2 (germline): MGHRA, YSYEKL. The sequencing input was peripheral blood. The gene calls are TRBV4-1 and TRBJ2-7, with 10 positions matching TRBD2. The receptor was isolated from a person aged 18-29 years with COVID-19, enrolled during active disease. DNA for the CDR3: TGCGCCAGCAGCCAGCACCCGGGACTAGCGACGTACGAGCAGTACTTC. This encodes CASSQHPGLATYEQYF.